This entry lists 14 T cell receptor beta chains sequenced from one sample in a study of blood T cell repertoires in COVID-19. Produced via immunoSEQ multiplex PCR; TCRdb's table is partial and in-frame only. The table lists more than 25,000 clones, 85% of them singletons, with more than 6.5% in the top ten. The sample comprised peripheral blood. The receptor set was obtained from a man aged 55 to 70 with active COVID-19.

The chain carries TRBV7-9 and TRBJ2-7, with 11 bases that match TRBD2. The germline V gene has CDR1 SEHNR and CDR2 FQNEAQ (reference sequence). This CDR3 has 18 residues. With V trimmed by 5 bases and J by 2 bases, 14 bases remained unmatched. As DNA, the CDR3 is TGTGCCAGCAGCAACGGCGGTGGGAATAGCGGGAGGGCCTACGAGCAGTACTTC. Translated, it gives CASSNGGGNSGRAYEQYF. Full variable domain (missing parts from reference TRBV7-9 and TRBJ2-7): DTGVSQNPRHKITKRGQNVTFRCDPISEHNRLYWYRQTLGQGPEFLTYFQNEAQLEKSRLLSDRFSAERPKGSFSTLEIQRTEQGDSAMYLCASSNGGGNSGRAYEQYFGPGTRLTVT.

This chain joins TRBV6-5 and TRBJ2-1, with D tentatively TRBD1 (6 bases). The CDR3 runs 13 residues. Per germline, CDR1 MNHEY and CDR2 SVGAGI. Trimming cost V 4 bases and J 5 bases, with 9 bases left between them. The CDR3: CASSLQGNNEQFF. In DNA, the CDR3 is TGTGCCAGCAGTTTACAGGGAAACAATGAGCAGTTCTTC.

The V and J genes are TRBV7-3 and TRBJ2-3, with TRBD2 as a possible D gene (5 bases). The V and J ends lost 3 bases and 0 bases respectively, with 7 bases between them. The CDR3 runs to 14 residues. Germline CDR1 reads SGHTA; CDR2 reads FQGTGA. The CDR3 spells CASSFGGSTDTQYF. The CDR3 DNA sequence: TGTGCCAGCAGCTTTGGCGGGAGCACAGATACGCAGTATTTT.

The genes are TRBV7-9 and TRBJ2-3; D is perhaps TRBD2 (6 bases). CDR3 size: 14 residues. CDR1 and CDR2 (germline): SEHNR, FQNEAQ (reference sequence). Trimming shortened V by 5 bases and J by 1 base, and 10 bases separated the two germline ends. The CDR3 loop reads CASSRGTGTDTQYF. CDR3 coding DNA: TGTGCCAGCAGCCGTGGGACTGGCACAGATACGCAGTATTTT.

This sequence joins TRBV7-8 and TRBJ2-7, with D hard to call. Deletions cut 1 base from V and 0 bases from J, with 10 bases between. Germline V gives CDR1 SGHVS, CDR2 FQNEAQ. The CDR3 is 15 amino acids. This CDR3 reads CASSLVTSSSYEQYF. For the CDR3, the DNA is TGTGCCAGCAGCTTAGTTACGTCGAGCTCCTACGAGCAGTACTTC.

The rearrangement joins TRBV28 to TRBJ1-2, with 7 bases matching TRBD1. The CDR3 has 16 residues. V dropped 5 bases and J dropped 5; count of bases not matched to a gene: 14. Germline V gene sequence: CDR1 MDHEN, CDR2 SYDVKM. CDR3 sequence reads: CASSPRRQGSWYGYTF. For the CDR3, the DNA is TGTGCCAGCAGTCCCCGTAGACAGGGTTCTTGGTATGGCTACACCTTC.

The V gene is TRBV28, the J gene TRBJ1-1, with a weak D call TRBD1 (6 bases). Germline CDR1 MDHEN, CDR2 SYDVKM. V dropped 3 bases and J dropped 6 bases, with 11 bases sitting between them. The CDR3 covers 13 residues. This chain's CDR3 is CASSFGTRAEAFF. The CDR3 bases are TGTGCCAGCAGTTTTGGGACAAGAGCTGAAGCTTTCTTT.

This chain uses TRBV6-5 with TRBJ2-5; 7 bases are shared with TRBD2. The CDR3 spans 14 residues. Trimming took 0 bases from V and 4 from J; bases not matched to a gene: 2. Germline lookup yields CDR1 MNHEY and CDR2 SVGAGI. The CDR3 region has the DNA TGTGCCAGCAGTTACTCGACTAGCAGAGAGACCCAGTACTTC. It encodes CASSYSTSRETQYF.

The rearrangement links TRBV7-9 to TRBJ1-5; TRBD1 aligns across 9 bases. The CDR3 runs 16 residues. The germline V gene has CDR1 SEHNR and CDR2 FQNEAQ (reference sequence). Unmatched junction bases numbered 7, after V lost 0 bases and J lost 7 bases. DNA of the CDR3: TGTGCCAGCAGCTTAGCGGGACAGGGCGGAGGGCAGCCCCAGCATTTT. Translated: CASSLAGQGGGQPQHF.

The rearrangement joins TRBV29-1 to TRBJ2-7; 8 nucleotides agree with TRBD2. This CDR3 is 14 amino acids long. Looked up from germline, CDR1 is SQVTM and CDR2 is ANQGSEA. V lost 4 bases, J lost 5 bases, and 10 bases stayed unmatched. The CDR3 DNA is TGCAGCGTTGGGGCAGCGGGAGAATCCCACGAGCAGTACGTC. Translated: CSVGAAGESHEQYV.

This clone was found once. The chain has TRBV7-8 and TRBJ2-2; 15 bases line up with TRBD2. CDR3 length: 19 residues. Germline CDR1 reads SGHVS; CDR2 reads FQNEAQ. V gave up 4 bases and J gave up 7 bases; unmatched junction bases: 13. The CDR3 DNA is TGTGCCAGCAGCTCAACCTCCGGACTAGCGGGAGGGAAGATCGGGGAGCTGTTTTTT. Amino acid sequence: CASSSTSGLAGGKIGELFF.

The chain's CDR3 is CASSQDRQGRGGYTF. In DNA form, the CDR3 reads TGTGCCAGCAGCCAAGATCGGCAGGGGAGAGGGGGCTACACCTTC. This chain links TRBV4-2 with TRBJ1-2; D is perhaps TRBD1 (6 bases). The ends were cut back, 0 bases at V and 8 bases at J, with 16 bases in the middle. The CDR3 runs to 15 residues. CDR1 LGHNA and CDR2 YNFKEQ come from the germline V gene.

This rearrangement joins TRBV28 to TRBJ2-7; the match to TRBD2 covers 11 bases. The CDR3 runs to 14 residues. J lost 9 bases, V lost 5 bases, and 9 bases had no gene match. The germline V gene has CDR1 MDHEN and CDR2 SYDVKM. CDR3 bases: TGTGCCAGCAGTCCTGGACTAGCGGGTACAAGGCAGTACTTC. It is translated as CASSPGLAGTRQYF.

This clone was detected once. V gene TRBV7-9 combines with J gene TRBJ2-7; TRBD2 aligns across 8 bases. The V gene end was trimmed by 3 bases and the J gene end by 6 bases; junction bases not matched to a gene: 7. This CDR3 is 14 amino acids long. Germline loops: CDR1 SEHNR, CDR2 FQNEAQ (reference sequence). The CDR3 nucleotides read TGTGCCAGCAGCTTGACCGGGAGGGCCCCCGAGCAGTACTTC. Protein: CASSLTGRAPEQYF. The whole variable domain, filled in from reference TRBV7-9 and TRBJ2-7, reads DTGVSQNPRHKITKRGQNVTFRCDPISEHNRLYWYRQTLGQGPEFLTYFQNEAQLEKSRLLSDRFSAERPKGSFSTLEIQRTEQGDSAMYLCASSLTGRAPEQYFGPGTRLTVT.